These 24 T cell receptor beta chains came from one sample sequenced in a study of PD-1 blockade in classical Hodgkin lymphoma. Described time point: newly diagnosed, previously untreated cHL patient sample. Clones were read by immunoSEQ multiplex PCR, and TCRdb kept only the in-frame ones, dropping some. The sample yields around 17,000 clones, 84% seen once. The sample was peripheral blood mononuclear cells (PBMCs). All receptors come from a human donor with classical Hodgkin lymphoma.

J is TRBJ2-2 and V is TRBV11-3; TRBD2 is a possible D gene (5 bases). CDR1 and CDR2 from the germline V gene are SGHNT and YENEEA. The CDR3 is made up of 13 amino acids. Trimming removed 5 bases from V and 5 bases from J, with 9 bases in between. The CDR3 loop reads CASSQRETGELFF. The CDR3 DNA reads as TGTGCCAGCAGCCAGAGGGAGACCGGGGAGCTGTTTTTT.

DNA for the CDR3: TGTGCCAGCAGATCCGGACGGATAAGCAATCAGCCCCAGCATTTT. Protein product: CASRSGRISNQPQHF. The V gene is TRBV2, the J gene TRBJ1-5; no reliable D call. The V and J ends lost 6 bases and 1 base respectively, with 13 bases between them. CDR1 and CDR2 (germline): SNHLY, FYNNEI. The CDR3 spans 15 residues.

The chain combines TRBV6-6 with TRBJ1-4; no definite D call. The ends were cut back, 5 bases at V and 7 bases at J, with 11 bases in the middle. This CDR3 comprises 13 residues. Germline V CDR1 and CDR2: MNHNY, SVGAGI (reference sequence). The CDR3 region is CASSLTMGEKLFF. CDR3 DNA sequence: TGTGCCAGCAGTCTTACCATGGGTGAAAAACTGTTTTTT.

This rearrangement joins TRBV9 to TRBJ2-3; D is uncertain. Germline V CDR1 and CDR2: SGDLS, YYNGEE. The CDR3 sequence is 14 residues long. Between the trimmed V and J ends, which lost 1 base and 2 bases, there was a span of 8 bases. In DNA form, the CDR3 reads TGTGCCAGCAGCGTAATGGGATTCACAGATACGCAGTATTTT. Its translation: CASSVMGFTDTQYF.

V is TRBV28 and J is TRBJ1-2; no clear D. The CDR3 length is 13 residues. The V end was cut by 8 bases, the J end by 1 base, with 11 bases between. The germline CDR1 and CDR2 sequences are MDHEN and SYDVKM. CDR3 in DNA: TGTGCCAGCTTTCACGGGAATAACTATGGCTACACCTTC. It translates to CASFHGNNYGYTF.

V gene TRBV5-4 combines with J gene TRBJ2-5, with 9 bases identical to TRBD2. CDR1 is SGHNT, CDR2 YYREEE, per germline (reference sequence). This CDR3 has 16 amino acids. V shed 0 bases and J 3 bases; nucleotides not matched to a gene: 6. Here the CDR3 DNA reads TGTGCCAGCAGCTTGGCTGGTAGCGGGAGTAAAGAGACCCAGTACTTC. Amino acid sequence: CASSLAGSGSKETQYF.

Only one count was recorded for this clone. The chain couples TRBV6-1 to TRBJ1-6; D is perhaps TRBD1 (6 bases). V was clipped by 10 bases and J by 5 bases, with 18 bases between them. Germline lookup yields CDR1 MNHNS and CDR2 SASEGT. This CDR3 contains 15 residues. The CDR3 loop reads CAIPVPDRNNSPLHF. The CDR3 coding sequence is TGTGCCATCCCAGTCCCCGACAGGAATAATTCACCCCTCCACTTT.

In DNA form, the CDR3 reads TGCAGCGTTGAAGATTGGAAGGGATTGGGATCGCAAGAGACCCAGTACTTC. It translates to CSVEDWKGLGSQETQYF. The rearrangement uses TRBV29-1 and TRBJ2-5; no firm D call. The V end was cut by 0 bases, the J end by 2 bases, with 19 bases between. CDR1 SQVTM and CDR2 ANQGSEA come from the germline V gene. This CDR3 has 17 residues.

The gene calls are TRBV10-1 and TRBJ2-1, with D perhaps assigned TRBD1 or TRBD2 (5 bases each). Germline V gene lookup returns CDR1 WNHNN and CDR2 SYGVQD (reference sequence). The CDR3 loop spans 11 amino acids. Trimming left V 6 bases short and J 15 bases short, with 15 bases between. The CDR3 bases are TGCGCCAGCAGCGAGGGTAGGGGACCGTTCTTC. This gives the protein CASSEGRGPFF.

In DNA, the CDR3 is TGCGCCAGCATCCTGGGCGTGGGAGGAGGCGGTGAGACCCAGTACTTC. Translation: CASILGVGGGGETQYF. The V gene is TRBV5-1, the J gene TRBJ2-5; TRBD2 is a possible D gene (6 bases). The CDR3 spans 16 residues. V was shortened by 6 bases and J by 5 bases, with 23 bases between the two germline ends. The germline V gene encodes CDR1 SGHRS and CDR2 YFSETQ.

J is TRBJ2-5 and V is TRBV11-2; unclear D gene. The V end lost 5 bases, the J end lost 5 bases, and 6 bases lay between the germline ends. This CDR3 has 11 residues. The germline V gene encodes CDR1 SGHAT and CDR2 FQNNGV. The DNA for the CDR3 is TGTGCCAGCAGCCAGGCTGAGACCCAGTACTTC. This gives the protein CASSQAETQYF. Based on the CDR3 plus reference TRBV11-2 and TRBJ2-5, the full variable domain is EAGVAQSPRYKIIEKRQSVAFWCNPISGHATLYWYQQILGQGPKLLIQFQNNGVVDDSQLPKDRFSAERLKGVDSTLKIQPAKLEDSAVYLCASSQAETQYFGPGTRLLVL.

The chain employs TRBV5-6 and TRBJ1-2, with a weak D call TRBD1 (6 bases). There are 16 residues in the CDR3. Germline CDR1 and CDR2: SGHDT and YYEEEE. With 4 bases removed from V and 2 bases from J, the gap between germline ends came to 18 bases. The CDR3 reads CASSTYREGKNYGYTF. The CDR3 DNA is TGTGCCAGCAGCACCTACAGGGAGGGCAAGAACTATGGCTACACCTTC.

This clone ranks as medium-sized. This rearrangement joins TRBV7-9 to TRBJ1-1; D is unclear. This CDR3 has 14 amino acids. The ends were cut back, 0 bases at V and 6 bases at J, with 11 bases in the middle. Germline-derived CDR1 and CDR2 are SEHNR and FQNEAQ (reference sequence). The chain's CDR3 is CASSLASTGAEAFF. As DNA, the CDR3 is TGTGCCAGCAGCTTAGCGTCGACCGGGGCTGAAGCTTTCTTT.

This chain joins TRBV5-1 and TRBJ1-1, with D perhaps TRBD1 (6 bases). V was pared by 0 bases and J by 0 bases, with 12 bases between. The CDR3 spans 16 residues. CDR1 is SGHRS and CDR2 is YFSETQ in the germline V gene. CDR3 loop: CASSLDPGQLNTEAFF. CDR3 nucleotides: TGCGCCAGCAGCTTGGACCCGGGACAACTGAACACTGAAGCTTTCTTT.

V usage is TRBV6-6 and J usage is TRBJ1-1; 7 bases match TRBD1. The CDR3 spans 13 residues. V lost 7 bases to trimming and J lost 8 bases; unmatched junction nucleotides: 10. The germline V gene has CDR1 MNHNY and CDR2 SVGAGI (reference sequence). The CDR3 loop is CASIGTAPSEAFF. The CDR3 DNA follows: TGTGCCAGCATAGGGACAGCCCCGTCGGAAGCTTTCTTT.

This chain connects TRBV7-6 to TRBJ2-1, with D unclear. In germline, CDR1 is SGHVS, CDR2 FNYEAQ. CDR3 length equals 16 residues. The V end lost 0 bases, the J end lost 0 bases, and 9 bases lay between the germline ends. For the CDR3, the DNA is TGTGCCAGCAGCTTAGCCTCATCGAGCTCCTACAATGAGCAGTTCTTC. Translating gives CASSLASSSSYNEQFF.

The V call is TRBV5-1, the J call TRBJ1-5; D uncertain. The germline CDR1 and CDR2 sequences are SGHRS and YFSETQ. The CDR3 runs 14 residues. Trimming took 3 bases from V and 0 from J, leaving 7 bases between them. CDR3 sequence (DNA): TGCGCCAGCAGCTCGGGCATTAGCAATCAGCCCCAGCATTTT. This sequence encodes CASSSGISNQPQHF.

The chain joins TRBV19 to TRBJ2-5; TRBD2 aligns across 10 bases. The ends lost 4 bases at V and 5 bases at J; junction bases unmatched: 13. The CDR3 spans 17 residues. Germline lookup yields CDR1 LNHDA and CDR2 SQIVND (reference sequence). CDR3 in amino acids: CASSTLGKREGQETQYF. In DNA form, the CDR3 reads TGTGCCAGTAGTACCCTAGGGAAGCGGGAGGGCCAGGAGACCCAGTACTTC.

The chain joins TRBV6-1 to TRBJ2-3; no clear D. Germline CDR1 and CDR2: MNHNS and SASEGT. CDR3 length equals 18 residues. V shed 4 bases and J shed 0 bases, with 20 bases lying between them. The CDR3 reads CASSVGGSLTSSTDTQYF. The CDR3 coding sequence is TGTGCCAGCAGTGTAGGCGGCTCGCTAACCTCTAGCACAGATACGCAGTATTTT.

The rearrangement uses TRBV6-6 and TRBJ2-1; no reliable D call. The CDR3 is 15 residues long. CDR1 and CDR2 (germline): MNHNY, SVGAGI (reference sequence). The V and J ends lost 7 bases and 0 bases respectively, with 13 bases between them. Here the CDR3 reads CASTGQDNSYNEQFF. CDR3 coding DNA: TGTGCCAGCACTGGGCAGGATAACTCCTACAATGAGCAGTTCTTC.

This rearrangement joins TRBV4-2 to TRBJ2-5; TRBD2 aligns across 10 bases. Germline CDR1 and CDR2: LGHNA and YNFKEQ. Trimming at V came to 0 bases and at J to 7 bases, leaving 8 bases not matched to a gene. The CDR3 loop spans 16 amino acids. CDR3 DNA sequence: TGTGCCAGCAGCCAAGATCTCTTGGCTAGCGGGGGGACCCAGTACTTC. Translating it yields CASSQDLLASGGTQYF.

In its sample, this clone was seen a few times. The rearrangement links TRBV9 to TRBJ2-3, with 7 nucleotides matching TRBD2. Germline V gene lookup returns CDR1 SGDLS and CDR2 YYNGEE. V shed 0 bases, J shed 4 bases, and the junction held 8 bases outside the gene matches. CDR3 size: 16 residues. This chain's CDR3 is CASSVGGGSSSDTQYF. CDR3 bases: TGTGCCAGCAGCGTAGGTGGCGGGAGCTCCTCAGATACGCAGTATTTT.

This rearrangement joins TRBV10-2 to TRBJ2-7; D is undetermined. The ends were cut back, 5 bases at V and 0 bases at J, with 2 bases in the middle. The CDR3 runs to 11 residues. Germline V gene data show CDR1 as WSHSY and CDR2 as SAAADI. Here the CDR3 DNA reads TGCGCCAGCAGTTCCTCCTACGAGCAGTACTTC. It specifies CASSSSYEQYF.

CDR3 DNA: TGTGCCAGCACCGGGCCCGGTGGCTACACCTTC. Translating it yields CASTGPGGYTF. The chain couples TRBV7-9 to TRBJ1-2; D remains ambiguous. V was shortened by 7 bases and J by 7 bases, with 10 bases between the two germline ends. This CDR3 has 11 residues. Germline V lookup: CDR1 SEHNR, CDR2 FQNEAQ (reference sequence).